This entry describes one T cell receptor beta chain. Its antigen is unidentified. This specimen comes from a study of cytomegalovirus exposure and HLA in healthy donors. Study findings and constraints: Highest at DRB1 and lowest at HLA-C, TCR association rates differed among HLA loci in a later analysis.

Trimming took 0 bases from V and 6 from J; bases not matched to a gene: 10. CDR3 length equals 17 residues. From germline, CDR1 is SGHDN and CDR2 FVKESK. In the PCR, 60 Vbeta and 13 Jbeta primers were used. Libraries were prepared by immunoSEQ multiplex PCR; TCRdb keeps only in-frame clonotypes and omits some of them. The data contain over 200,000 clones, roughly 79% of them singletons. This receptor was taken from a woman aged 40 to 49 in good health and CMV-seronegative. The chain is built from TRBV14 and TRBJ2-3; 9 positions agree with TRBD2. The sequenced sample consisted of PBMCs. The DNA for the CDR3 is TGTGCCAGCAGCCAAGAGAGGTCTAGCGGGGTCCACGATACGCAGTATTTT. Translated, it gives CASSQERSSGVHDTQYF.